This T cell receptor (beta chain) was documented in a study of beta chain features in type 1 diabetes. The wider study: Patient and healthy donor groups were alike in age, gender and cell yields. Study-wide results and limits: A moderate, significant TCRB CDR3 shortening appeared in type 1 diabetes across four CD4+ subsets. VDJ junctions in type 1 diabetes patients carried more deletions and fewer insertions.

CDR1 SGHRS and CDR2 YFSETQ come from the germline V gene. This CDR3 comprises 15 residues. Trimming at V came to 4 bases and at J to 6 bases, leaving 11 bases not matched to a gene. Reverse transcribing all isolated RNA meant expressed TCRB transcripts were sequenced. For naive, central memory and regulatory T cell samples, reads averaged around 3.6 million. The method was immunoSEQ multiplex PCR; TCRdb's version includes in-frame clones alone and lacks a portion of them. The sample contains around 250,000 clones, more than 13% of which appear only once. In this sample, this clone turned up a few times. Its target is unknown. On average, the one heparinised blood draw given by each donor was approximately 100 mL.

The sequenced sample was naive CD4+ T cells from blood. The sequence was obtained from a young man with type 1 diabetes. This chain uses TRBV5-1 with TRBJ2-7, with 9 bases aligning to TRBD1. CDR3 region: CASSLQGTGNLEQYF. The CDR3 DNA reads TGCGCCAGCAGCCTTCAAGGGACAGGGAATCTCGAGCAGTACTTC. The full variable domain, rest sourced from reference TRBV5-1 and TRBJ2-7, is KAGVTQTPRYLIKTRGQQVTLSCSPISGHRSVSWYQQTPGQGLQFLFEYFSETQRNKGNFPGRFSGRQFSNSRSEMNVSTLELGDSALYLCASSLQGTGNLEQYFGPGTRLTVT.